The sequence of this T cell receptor beta chain was determined in a study of blood T cells in healthy people across ages. This clonotype was detected only a few times. Its antigen is as yet unknown. The CDR3 is 16 residues long. Germline V CDR1 and CDR2: SGHTA, FQGNSA. V was pared by 2 bases and J by 4 bases, with 7 bases of the junction left unmatched. Notes on the study in general: Unsorted PBMC material precluded a definitive naive versus antigen-experienced comparison. Estimated diversity that came from one million T cells was considered an underestimate. Higher naive T cell percentage went strongly together with higher TCR beta diversity.

Primed by a sample-barcoded 5' primer and a J-beta primer mix, a second PCR proceeded for roughly 7 to 11 cycles. MiXCR, run by TCRdb on the 5' RACE reads, gives a single entry per CDR3 protein. The sample lists hundreds of thousands of distinct CDR3 sequences, around 49% seen once, with roughly 30% in the top ten. Source material: blood. This TCR derives from a woman aged 55-75 years in good health. The chain combines TRBV7-2 with TRBJ1-2; 10 bases line up with TRBD1. The CDR3 DNA follows: TGTGCCAGCAGCTTACCCCAGACAGGGGGCGGCTATGGCTACACCTTC. Its protein product is CASSLPQTGGGYGYTF. Together with reference TRBV7-2 and TRBJ1-2, the CDR3 gives the full variable domain: GAGVSQSPSNKVTEKGKDVELRCDPISGHTALYWYRQSLGQGLEFLIYFQGNSAPDKSGLPSDRFSAERTGGSVSTLTIQRTQQEDSAVYLCASSLPQTGGGYGYTFGSGTRLTVV.